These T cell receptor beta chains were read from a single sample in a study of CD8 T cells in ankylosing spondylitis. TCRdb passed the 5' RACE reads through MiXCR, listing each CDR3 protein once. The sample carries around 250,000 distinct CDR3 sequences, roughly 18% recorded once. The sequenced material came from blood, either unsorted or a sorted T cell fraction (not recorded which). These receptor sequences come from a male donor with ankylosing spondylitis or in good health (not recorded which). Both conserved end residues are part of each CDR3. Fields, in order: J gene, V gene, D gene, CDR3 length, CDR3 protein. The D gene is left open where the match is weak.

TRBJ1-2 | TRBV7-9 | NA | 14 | CASSLGTDHYGYTF
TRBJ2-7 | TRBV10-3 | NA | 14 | CAISESTTTYEQYF
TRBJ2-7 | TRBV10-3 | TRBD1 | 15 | CAITETGQGIHEQYF
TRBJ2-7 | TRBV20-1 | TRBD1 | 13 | CSARAGTDYEQYF
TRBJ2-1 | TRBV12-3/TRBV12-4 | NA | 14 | CASSFGPKSNEQFF
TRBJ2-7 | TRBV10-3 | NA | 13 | CAISESGFYEQYF
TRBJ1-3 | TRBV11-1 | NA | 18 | CASSSYGHRDDSGNTIYF
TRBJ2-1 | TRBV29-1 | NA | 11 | CSAKGQSEQFF
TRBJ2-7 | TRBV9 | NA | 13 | CASSVGTSYEQYF
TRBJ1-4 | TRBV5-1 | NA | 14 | CASSLDRVDEKLFF
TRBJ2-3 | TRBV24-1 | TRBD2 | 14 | CATSAREGGDTQYF
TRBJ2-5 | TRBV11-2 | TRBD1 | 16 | CASSLGPQGDVETQYF
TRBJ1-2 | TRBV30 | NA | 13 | CAWRTVAGYGYTF
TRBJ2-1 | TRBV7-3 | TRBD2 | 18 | CASSLTAGGRRPYNEQFF
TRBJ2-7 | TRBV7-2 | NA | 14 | CASSYGPGVGEQYF
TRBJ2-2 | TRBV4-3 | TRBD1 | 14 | CASSDRGYTGELFF
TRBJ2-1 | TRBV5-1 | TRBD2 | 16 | CASSLYSLAGDGEQFF
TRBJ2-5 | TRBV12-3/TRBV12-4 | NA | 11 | CASSKSGTQYF
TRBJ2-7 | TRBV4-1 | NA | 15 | CASSQVGSVTYEQYF
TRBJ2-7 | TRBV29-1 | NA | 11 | CSVGKGVEQYF
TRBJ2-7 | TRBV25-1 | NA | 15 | CASSDLPGESYEQYF
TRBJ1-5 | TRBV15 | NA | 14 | CATSRVSSNQPQHF
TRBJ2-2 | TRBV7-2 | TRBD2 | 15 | CASSPSGRFLGELFF
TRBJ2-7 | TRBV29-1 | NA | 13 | CSVETQTSYEQYF
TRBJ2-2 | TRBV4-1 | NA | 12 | CASSHVTGELFF
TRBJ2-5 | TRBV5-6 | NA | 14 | CASTLGNPVETQYF
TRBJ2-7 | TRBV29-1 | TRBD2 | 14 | CSVEVAGDTYEQYF
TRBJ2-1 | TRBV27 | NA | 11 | CATQGYNEQFF
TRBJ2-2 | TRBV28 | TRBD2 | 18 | CASSLSGGGQGGAGELFF
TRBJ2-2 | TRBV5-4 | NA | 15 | CAISSGLGDTGELFF
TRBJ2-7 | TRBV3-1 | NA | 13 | CASSPGPVYEQYF
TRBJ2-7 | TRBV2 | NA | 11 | CASQTGDEQYF
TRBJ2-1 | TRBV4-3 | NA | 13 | CASSQARVYEQFF
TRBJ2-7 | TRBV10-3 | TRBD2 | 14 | CAISESGGSYEQYF
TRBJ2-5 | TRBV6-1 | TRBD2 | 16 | CASSEGSGRISETQYF
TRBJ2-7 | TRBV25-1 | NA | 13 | CASSEAVSYEQYF